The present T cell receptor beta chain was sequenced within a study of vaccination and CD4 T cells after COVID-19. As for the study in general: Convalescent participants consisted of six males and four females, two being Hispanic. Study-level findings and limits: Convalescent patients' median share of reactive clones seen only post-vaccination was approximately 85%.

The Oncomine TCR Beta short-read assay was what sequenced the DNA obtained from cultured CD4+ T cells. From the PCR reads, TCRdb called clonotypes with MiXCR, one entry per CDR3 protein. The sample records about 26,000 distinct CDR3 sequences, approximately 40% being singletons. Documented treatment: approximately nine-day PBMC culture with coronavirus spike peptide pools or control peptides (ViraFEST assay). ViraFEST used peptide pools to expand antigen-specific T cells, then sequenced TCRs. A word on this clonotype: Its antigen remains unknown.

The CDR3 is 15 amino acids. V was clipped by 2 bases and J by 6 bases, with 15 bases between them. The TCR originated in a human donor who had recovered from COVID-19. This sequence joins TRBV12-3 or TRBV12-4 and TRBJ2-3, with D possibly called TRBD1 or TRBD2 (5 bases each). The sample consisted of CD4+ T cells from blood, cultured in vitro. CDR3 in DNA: TGTGCCAGCAGTTTACACCGGGGCGGCGAGGATACGCAGTATTTT. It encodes CASSLHRGGEDTQYF.